This TCR beta chain was identified during a study of blood T cell repertoires in COVID-19. The length of the CDR3 is 15 residues. V lost 0 bases to trimming and J lost 7 bases, with 15 bases between them. Germline V gene lookup returns CDR1 MNHNS and CDR2 SASEGT. The assay was immunoSEQ multiplex PCR, and TCRdb's table has in-frame clones only and misses some. This repertoire shows approximately 25,000 clones, around 74% found once; its top ten account for around 7%. During active infection, Seattle patients enrolled and were then monitored through disease. Sequenced material: peripheral blood. This TCR derives from a man in his forties or fifties with COVID-19, enrolled during active disease. The rearrangement links TRBV6-1 to TRBJ2-5; tentative D call: TRBD1 (5 bases). In nucleotides, the CDR3 is TGTGCCAGCAGTGAAGCGTTGGCAGGGATGTTGACCCAGTACTTC. Its protein product is CASSEALAGMLTQYF.